This record concerns one T cell receptor beta chain sequence. Original data processing: Reference gene primers were amplified, and this amplification served to estimate nucleated cell counts. The table came from immunoSEQ multiplex PCR; TCRdb's copy has only in-frame clones and leaves some out. The DNA was the basis for D and trimming; V, J and clone size are from that table. The sample includes 150,000 to 200,000 clones, roughly 90% of them seen just once. This sample is part of a study of blood T cell repertoires in COVID-19. Whole-study context: Some COVID-19 samples were acute and others convalescent; all came from the United States, Italy and Spain. Sources were T cells, B-cell-depleted T cells, or PBMCs; the material itself was cDNA or gDNA.

Germline values: CDR1 SGHRS, CDR2 YFSETQ. V shed 7 bases and J shed 4 bases, with 15 bases lying between them. The CDR3 is made up of 15 amino acids. This chain connects TRBV5-1 to TRBJ1-6; D possibly corresponds to TRBD1 (6 bases). Sample: peripheral blood. This clonotype was sampled from a man in his sixties with acute or convalescent COVID-19. CDR3 DNA: TGCGCCAGCGCCCCGGGGGGGGCTTATAATTCACCCCTCCACTTT. This codes for CASAPGGAYNSPLHF.